These 19 T cell receptor beta chains were sequenced from one sample in a study of CD8+ T cells in alopecia areata. RNA was extracted and reverse transcribed into cDNA as the sequencing template. The repertoire was sequenced with immunoSEQ multiplex PCR; TCRdb's copy has only in-frame clones and lacks some. Singletons are absent from the sample, which has over 250,000 clones. Sorting relied on CD4, CD8alpha, NKG2D, NKG2ACE and other markers applied to pooled cutaneous lymph node cells. The specimen was CD4+ T cells sorted from a lymph node. The receptors were gathered from a C3H/HeJ mouse with alopecia areata. MHC haplotype of the strain: H2-k.

As to this clone: The genes are named according to mouse. Sequencing ends 4 residues short of the CDR3 end; the germline J gene provides the rest. The rearrangement links TRBV29 to TRBJ1-1; 7 bases are a match to TRBD1. Per germline, CDR1 MSHET and CDR2 SYDVDS. The CDR3 has 14 amino acids. The junction had 2 bases not matched to a gene; V was cut back by 4 bases and J by 0 bases. The CDR3 region is CASSSGTANTEVFF. Incomplete CDR3 DNA: TGTGCTAGCAGTTCCGGGACAGCAAACACA. The full variable domain, with the rest looked up from reference TRBV29 and TRBJ1-1, is DMKVTQMPRYLIKRMGENVLLECGQDMSHETMYWYRQDPGLGLQLIYISYDVDSNSEGDIPKGYRVSRKKREHFSLILDSAKTNQTSVYFCASSSGTANTEVFFGKGTRLTVV.

This clone was recorded a few times. Here the gene names and germline are mouse. Read data end 4 residues before the CDR3 end; the end is taken from the germline J gene. This chain connects TRBV13-3 to TRBJ2-3; 8 nucleotides match TRBD2. The CDR3 totals 15 residues. The V segment lost 2 bases and the J segment 3 bases; nucleotides outside the gene matches: 5. CDR1 is NNHDY and CDR2 is SYVADS in the germline V gene. The DNA read from the CDR3 is TGTGCCAGCAGTGAAAGGGGGGGCGCGGCAGAA. This encodes CASSERGGAAE. In full, the CDR3 is CASSERGGAAETLYF.

This clone was found a few times. Gene names refer to mouse genes. The read comes to an end 4 residues before the CDR3 does, leaving the germline J gene to fill in the end. The J gene is TRBJ2-3, the V gene TRBV13-2, with 14 nucleotides matching TRBD2. J gave up 4 bases and V 1 base, and 2 bases lay outside the gene matches. Germline V lookup: CDR1 NNHNN, CDR2 SYGAGS (reference sequence). This CDR3 region has 16 residues. CDR3 region: CASGDPGLGGPETLYF. CDR3 DNA, as far as it was read: TGTGCCAGCGGTGATCCGGGACTGGGGGGGCCAGAA.

The table lists this clone with a few counts. Genes and germline are mouse. The part of the CDR3 DNA that was read is TGTGCCAGCGGTGATGGGACATCTGCT. Its translation: CASGDGTSA. The whole CDR3 protein reads CASGDGTSAEQFF. The rearrangement joins TRBV13-2 to TRBJ2-1; D is possibly TRBD1 (5 bases). Read data end 4 residues before the CDR3 end; the end is taken from the germline J gene. The CDR3 is 13 residues long. Germline assignment: CDR1 NNHNN and CDR2 SYGAGS (reference sequence). V shed 0 bases and J shed 6 bases, with 7 bases lying between them.

This clone has more than one count but fewer than ten. Gene names are the mouse ones. The CDR3 goes on 4 residues after the read ends, and that part is filled in from the germline J gene. This chain links TRBV19 with TRBJ1-1; D may be TRBD1 (5 bases). In germline, CDR1 is FNHDT, CDR2 SITEND (reference sequence). The CDR3 covers 12 residues. CDR3 bases read: TGTGCCAGCAGTATATGGGGGTCA. Protein: CASSIWGS. The CDR3 as a whole reads CASSIWGSEVFF.

Only a few counts were recorded for this clone. Mouse names are used for the genes. The read comes to an end 4 residues before the CDR3 does, leaving the germline J gene to fill in the end. V and J are TRBV1 and TRBJ1-1; possibly TRBD1 for D (6 bases). Deletions cut 4 bases from V and 3 bases from J, with 9 bases between. This CDR3 contains 13 residues. The germline V gene encodes CDR1 NSQYPW and CDR2 LRSPGD (reference sequence). The CDR3 bases that were read are TGCACCTGCAGTGAGGACAGTTACACA. As protein: CTCSEDSYT. The CDR3 reads in full as CTCSEDSYTEVFF.

This clone was observed a handful of times. Mouse names are used for the genes. Read coverage stops 4 residues before the CDR3 terminus; the germline J gene supplies the remainder. The chain has TRBV13-3 and TRBJ2-3; the match to TRBD1 covers 8 bases. Trimming cost V 0 bases and J 4 bases; bases outside gene matches: 7. Germline V CDR1 and CDR2: NNHDY, SYVADS. The CDR3 is 16 residues long. CDR3 in amino acids: CASSDAQGARSETLYF. The part of the CDR3 DNA that was read is TGTGCCAGCAGTGATGCGCAGGGGGCGAGGTCAGAA.

This clone was seen a few times. Gene names are mouse gene names. The CDR3 end falls 4 residues outside the read, so it is completed with the germline J gene. The chain uses TRBV1 and TRBJ2-2; D is possibly TRBD1 (6 bases). This CDR3 spans 14 amino acids. With 5 bases removed from V and 2 bases from J, the gap between germline ends came to 9 bases. Germline V gives CDR1 NSQYPW, CDR2 LRSPGD (reference sequence). The DNA read from the CDR3 is TGCACCTGCAGTACAGGGAGGAACACCGGG. Translating it yields CTCSTGRNTG. The whole CDR3 region reads CTCSTGRNTGQLYF.

This clone was counted between two and nine times. Genes and germline are mouse. The CDR3 end falls 4 residues outside the read, so it is completed with the germline J gene. The chain is built from TRBV5 and TRBJ2-1; TRBD1 agrees at 10 bases. The length of the CDR3 is 16 residues. Germline V lookup: CDR1 LGHNA, CDR2 YNLKQL (reference sequence). V lost 3 bases to trimming and J lost 4 bases; unmatched junction nucleotides: 6. The CDR3 spells CASSHLGQGEYAEQFF. The DNA read from the CDR3 is TGTGCCAGCAGCCACCTCGGACAGGGGGAATATGCT.

A word on this clone: The germline and genes are mouse ones. The read finishes 4 residues shy of the CDR3 end, and the germline J gene is used to complete it. The rearrangement links TRBV13-1 to TRBJ2-7, with 8 bases matching TRBD1. The CDR3 consists of 15 residues. The germline V gene encodes CDR1 NSHNY and CDR2 SYGAGN. The ends lost 0 bases at V and 3 bases at J; junction bases unmatched: 5. The covered CDR3 bases are TGTGCCAGCAGTGATGAAGGCAGGGGGCTCTAT. Residues: CASSDEGRGLY. The CDR3 in its entirety is CASSDEGRGLYEQYF.

As regards this clone: The gene names given are mouse names. The observed sequence ends 4 residues before the CDR3 terminus, with the missing tail filled in from the germline J gene. The chain joins TRBV19 to TRBJ2-2; TRBD1 matches at 7 bases. V dropped 5 bases and J dropped 4; count of bases not matched to a gene: 8. This CDR3 comprises 15 residues. Germline V CDR1 and CDR2: FNHDT, SITEND (reference sequence). The chain's CDR3 is CASRPRQGLTGQLYF. The sequenced part of the CDR3 DNA is TGTGCCAGCAGGCCCCGACAGGGTCTCACCGGG.

This clone has a handful of counts. Mouse names are used for the genes. The read halts 4 residues ahead of the CDR3 end, with the missing end drawn from the germline J gene. In the same sample, other DNA sequences code for this CDR3. This chain connects TRBV1 to TRBJ2-1; perhaps TRBD1 as D (7 bases). CDR1 NSQYPW and CDR2 LRSPGD come from the germline V gene (reference sequence). Trimming removed 2 bases from V and 6 bases from J, with 11 bases in between. The CDR3 sequence is 14 residues long. The sequenced part of the CDR3 DNA is TGCACCTGCAGTGCACGGCAGGGGGGTGCT. This gives the protein CTCSARQGGA. The CDR3 reads in full as CTCSARQGGAEQFF.

This clone came up a few times. Any gene name here is a mouse gene name. The sequence runs out 4 residues before the end of the CDR3; the remainder is reconstructed from the germline J gene. This sample includes further DNA sequences coding for the same CDR3. This sequence joins TRBV13-2 and TRBJ2-5, with TRBD1 as a possible D gene (6 bases). Looked up from germline, CDR1 is NNHNN and CDR2 is SYGAGS (reference sequence). The CDR3 has 14 amino acids. V gave up 2 bases and J gave up 2 bases, with 9 bases separating them. Here the CDR3 reads CASGERGGQDTQYF. The sequenced part of the CDR3 DNA is TGTGCCAGCGGTGAAAGAGGGGGCCAAGAC.

Remarks on this clone: Genes and germline come from the mouse. The read terminates 4 residues before the CDR3 end, so the remaining end is supplied by the germline J gene. V usage is TRBV13-3 and J usage is TRBJ2-5, with a tentative D call TRBD1 (6 bases). The CDR3 totals 12 residues. Germline V lookup: CDR1 NNHDY, CDR2 SYVADS. V gave up 9 bases and J gave up 3 bases, with 11 bases separating them. The sequenced CDR3 bases are TGTGCCACCGGGACAAAGCAAGAC. Translation: CATGTKQD. The full CDR3 is CATGTKQDTQYF.

This clone was detected a few times. Mouse gene names apply. Read data end 4 residues before the CDR3 end; the end is taken from the germline J gene. This chain links TRBV19 with TRBJ2-2; D gene ambiguous. Trimming shortened V by 5 bases and J by 2 bases, and 10 bases separated the two germline ends. Germline V gene sequence: CDR1 FNHDT, CDR2 SITEND (reference sequence). The CDR3 is 14 amino acids. The part of the CDR3 DNA that was read is TGTGCCAGCAGGGAAATAGGGAACACCGGG. It specifies CASREIGNTG. The whole CDR3 sequence is CASREIGNTGQLYF.

As regards this clone: Gene names and germline match the mouse. The read ends 4 residues before the CDR3 terminus; that terminus is restored from the germline J gene. The genes are TRBV13-1 and TRBJ2-1; weak D call: TRBD1 (6 bases). V gave up 3 bases and J gave up 4 bases, with 8 bases separating them. CDR3 length: 13 residues. Germline V gene data show CDR1 as NSHNY and CDR2 as SYGAGN. The CDR3 DNA, read in part, is TGTGCCAGCAGTGTGGACAGATATGCT. This codes for CASSVDRYA. The complete CDR3 reads CASSVDRYAEQFF.

For this clone: Any gene name here is a mouse gene name. The read ends 4 residues before the CDR3 terminus; that terminus is restored from the germline J gene. The sample contains more than one DNA sequence encoding this CDR3. The V gene is TRBV13-2, the J gene TRBJ2-2; tentatively, D is TRBD2 (6 bases). Germline values: CDR1 NNHNN, CDR2 SYGAGS (reference sequence). This CDR3 spans 16 amino acids. V was shortened by 0 bases and J by 0 bases, with 9 bases between the two germline ends. The CDR3 protein is CASGDAGGTNTGQLYF. Incomplete CDR3 DNA: TGTGCCAGCGGTGATGCGGGGGGAACAAACACCGGG.

About this clone itself: Here the gene names and germline are mouse. Read coverage stops 4 residues before the CDR3 terminus; the germline J gene supplies the remainder. Other nucleotide sequences in the sample specify the same CDR3. This chain joins TRBV17 and TRBJ2-5; D is possibly TRBD2 (5 bases). This CDR3 comprises 15 residues. The V end lost 2 bases, the J end lost 0 bases, and 9 bases lay between the germline ends. Germline V lookup: CDR1 MNHDT, CDR2 YYDKIL. The sequenced CDR3 bases are TGTGCTAGCAGTAGACTGGGAGATAACCAAGAC. Its protein product is CASSRLGDNQD. The whole CDR3 sequence is CASSRLGDNQDTQYF.

This clone was detected a few times. The gene names here belong to mouse. The CDR3 end is not reached by the read, which stops 4 residues before it; the germline J gene fills it in. The V gene is TRBV13-1, the J gene TRBJ2-7, with TRBD2 identical over 10 bases. The junction had 6 bases not matched to a gene; V was cut back by 3 bases and J by 3 bases. This CDR3 region has 15 residues. Germline CDR1 and CDR2: NSHNY and SYGAGN. The CDR3: CASSGRLGGIYEQYF. The part of the CDR3 DNA that was read is TGTGCCAGCAGTGGGCGACTGGGGGGCATCTAT.